This T cell receptor beta chain was captured by sequencing in a study of cytomegalovirus exposure and HLA in healthy donors (dated by TCRdb to 2016 to 2017). Broadly, across the study: In an earlier analysis of under 750 of the donors, approximately 260 Gb of sequence data and some 100 million unique TCR beta sequences from 150 million to 200 million T cells were reported. An early release that covered roughly 600 HLA-typed donors contained about 300 gigabases of sequencing data and about 93 million unique TCR sequences. Among the roughly 400 genotyped donors, approximately 76% belonged to the genetic ancestry cluster associated with self-reported Caucasian donors. The study aimed to test whether signatures of past pathogen exposure could be identified by cataloging public T cell receptors. The study profiled the T cell repertoires of hundreds of subjects by immunosequencing and related them to cytomegalovirus serostatus. In addition to the first cohort of around 670 subjects, a separate validation cohort of 100 to 150 different subjects was used. The study combined high-throughput TCR immunosequencing, statistical association of individual TCRs with disease status, and machine learning to predict cytomegalovirus infection status. In a later analysis, previously published TCR beta repertoires from 670 or so donors were re-analyzed and high-resolution HLA genotyping was added so that TCR occurrence patterns could be studied. The later analysis used no new phenotypic data to find candidate immune exposures, relying instead on TCR beta sequences and their occurrence across donors. In an earlier analysis of roughly 540 of the donors, high-throughput TCR beta sequencing was used to judge whether each TCR beta V gene segment behaved as functional or pseudogenic. Donor age, sex, ethnicity and CMV serostatus were collected together with the repertoire data. A later genetic analysis used genome-wide SNP genotypes for about three fifths of the 666 donors, treating that subset as a discovery cohort. All discovery cohort repertoires had been generated on a single sequencing platform. Both class I and class II loci were covered by HLA typing, at four-digit resolution. Typing coverage differed by locus: A, B, C, DRB1 and DQB1 were typed in roughly 629-640 donors, DQA1 in about 560, DPA1 in nearly 610, and DPB1 in approximately 450. About five DR-DQ haplotypes were handled as single units for association and clustering, since linkage in the cohort was strong. On average, roughly 200,000 unique TCR beta nucleotide sequences were sequenced per donor among some 430 genotyped donors of the cohort, with roughly a sixth of those sequences being non-productive.

About this clone itself: Its antigen is unknown. Nothing much larger sits one base from this clone, and base qualities are not available.

There are 14 amino acids in the CDR3, from cysteine to phenylalanine inclusive. Kept here is only the CDR3 DNA, which spans 42 bases and is read in frame from base 1. In total, approximately 690 healthy bone marrow donors made up the cohort. Cohort members were all nominally healthy when sampled, although unrecorded immune exposures were likely present. The donor was CMV seropositive and was included in the group of 250 to 300 seropositive cohort members. A peripheral blood sample was collected from each donor, and TCR beta sequencing was performed on peripheral blood mononuclear cells. The Qiagen DNeasy Blood Extraction Kit was used to extract genomic DNA from the blood cell samples. Points the paper makes about the study in general: Some IMGT-functional V segments, including TRBV6-2 and TRBV6-3, could not be distinguished by the 87-base-pair reads and were therefore excluded. Linkage disequilibrium might explain the correlated functional status among segregating V segments, but an unknown experimental factor could not be excluded. The presence/absence analyses assumed that sequencing depth was roughly uniform across donors, and that assumption may not be true. A further reported finding was that TCR beta sequences accurately predicted the HLA-A and HLA-B alleles for most subjects in the first cohort. In a later analysis, most CMV-associated TCR beta chains were found to appear HLA-restricted, with HLA associations seemingly driven largely by CMV exposure. Three of the identified cytomegalovirus-associated TCR beta chains were confirmed in vitro to be specific for cytomegalovirus antigens. In a later genetic analysis, fewer N-insertions in productive TCRs were reported among donors in an Asian-associated ancestry cluster than the roughly 700-donor mean. It was suggested by the authors that the approach could potentially be generalized to other disease states and immunological phenotypes. CMV serostatus was the only immune exposure information available for the cohort. The cohort was sequenced for TCR beta chains only, and without alpha or paired-chain data the features that could be detected were limited. Because some donors lacked HLA typing at each locus, the association tests relied only on the typed subset. According to a later analysis, parvovirus B19, influenza, CMV and Epstein-Barr virus appeared linked to several top co-occurrence clusters. The classifier was reported to diagnose cytomegalovirus status with high specificity and sensitivity in both the original and validation cohorts. Assigning TCR associations to individual alleles was difficult when HLA alleles, especially DR and DQ, strongly co-occurred. A cluster of highly shared sequence variants was judged likely to represent a technical artifact of the sequencing pipeline. Some 15 rarely observed V segments, including chromosome 9 orphons, were excluded from the earlier analysis of about 610 of the donors because counts were too low. At a false discovery rate of 0.05, a later analysis linked around 17,000 TCR beta sequences to specific HLA alleles. Broadly in line with IMGT annotations, most TCR beta V segments showed up in productive rearrangements about 87% or about 30% of the time in an earlier analysis of around 600 of the donors. A total of fewer than 200 TCR beta chains were listed by the study as associated with cytomegalovirus. An association between a missense DCLRE1C variant and V-gene and J-gene trimming of TCR beta chains was found in a later genetic analysis and replicated in an independent cohort. In a later analysis, TCR association rates were found to vary across HLA loci, with the most associated TCRs seen for DRB1 alleles and the fewest for HLA-C alleles. A later analysis found that HLA-associated TCR beta chains were more clonally expanded and had lower generation probabilities than equally common non-associated chains. Most TCR sequences were observed very rarely across donors, whereas some public TCRs were present in many individuals.

Libraries were made using the immunoSEQ multiplex PCR assay. A mixture of 60 forward primers for TCR Vbeta segments and 13 reverse primers for TCR Jbeta segments was used in the multiplex PCR. The CDR3 region of rearranged TCR beta genes was amplified from genomic DNA by a multiplex PCR assay. Amplified TCR beta libraries were sequenced as 87-base-pair reads on the Illumina HiSeq System. Under the source paper's analysis protocol: Across the roughly 640 repertoires, a later analysis counted approximately 83 million unique TCR beta chains, around 11 million of which were shared by at least two donors. To remove PCR and sequencing errors, raw reads were error-corrected and collapsed into unique sequences using a nearest-neighbor algorithm that merged closely related sequences. To assign V, D and J gene segments, CDR3 sequences were aligned to IMGT reference sequences. Each retained sequence needed at least a six-nucleotide match to both a V gene segment and a J gene segment. A rearrangement counted as productive if the CDR3 had no stop codons and remained in frame with V and J, and every other rearrangement counted as non-productive. CDR3 was defined according to IMGT convention as the region running from the second conserved V-encoded cysteine to the conserved J-encoded phenylalanine. In an earlier analysis of more than 550 of the donors, sequences lacking an unambiguous match to a single V gene segment were excluded. In an earlier analysis of some 590 of the donors, V segments were called functional above 56.7% productive rearrangements and were called segregating when the between-donor standard deviation exceeded 5%. To diagnose cytomegalovirus status from the catalog of TCR beta chain sequences, a statistical classification framework was built. In a later analysis, V and J genes were assigned by comparing TCR nucleotide sequences against IMGT/GENE-DB human TR gene sequences. In a later analysis, CDR3 sequences and most-parsimonious VDJ recombination scenarios were assigned using the TCRdist pipeline. In a later analysis, each TCR beta chain was defined by its CDR3 amino acid sequence together with its V-gene family, and reads lacking a unique V-gene family were excluded. A later analysis removed 500 to 650 highly shared, low-generation-probability nucleotide sequences to deal with suspected cross-contamination and a sequencing artifact. In a later analysis, a clonal expansion index for each public chain was calculated from normalized within-repertoire ranks of inferred template counts. Generation probabilities in a later analysis came from a VDJ recombination model fitted to out-of-frame rearrangements, and those results were checked against IGoR. In a later analysis, TCR-TCR, TCR-HLA and TCR-CMV co-occurrence was scored with hypergeometric tests, and a repertoire-size bias correction was applied to TCR pairs. A later analysis estimated false discovery rates by permuting HLA or CMV assignments 20 times. In a later analysis, co-occurring TCRs were grouped using DBSCAN, with TCRdist sequence similarity added in when clustering inside HLA-allele-positive subsets. For co-occurrence clustering, repertoires with fewer than 30,000 or more than 120,000 public chains were excluded, along with five repertoires with anomalous nucleotide sharing. Entries here come from immuneACCESS through TCRdb and include only in-frame sequences with V and J called. Some clones fail to appear in such tables; in the studies checked, an unresolved V gene covers under half of the shortfall, and the cause of the remainder is unknown. For V, J and clone size, that table is used; D and trimming come from the DNA. Across this sample there are some 150,000 clones, with 70% to 80% seen only once. Of the sample, about 4% falls within the top ten clones.

The clonotype originates from a man aged 25 to 40 in good health and CMV-seropositive. Sequenced: PBMCs. Recombination joined TRBV21-1 with TRBJ2-7; the table's D call, TRBD1, has no DNA check behind it. TRBV21-1 is described as a pseudogene. The sequence in DNA is TGTGCCAGCAGCACGACAGTACCCATCGACGAGCAGTACTTC. This gives the protein CASSTTVPIDEQYF.